Below are 4 T cell receptor beta chains sequenced from a single sample in a study of cytomegalovirus exposure and HLA in healthy donors. Both 60 Vbeta primers and 13 Jbeta primers went into the PCR. Data came from immunoSEQ multiplex PCR; TCRdb stores just in-frame clones and leaves some out. The table records roughly 100,000 clones, over 75% of them present only once. Sequenced input: PBMCs. These receptors came from a man between 50 and 59 years old in good health and CMV-seronegative.

The chain carries TRBV11-1 and TRBJ2-7; tentative D call: TRBD2 (5 bases). Germline CDR1 is SGHAT and CDR2 is FQDESV (reference sequence). The V gene lost 5 bases and the J gene lost 0 bases, with 11 bases spanning the gap. The CDR3 totals 14 residues. As DNA, the CDR3 is TGTGCCAGCAGCCCCTCCCGGGGCTCCTACGAGCAGTACTTC. Protein: CASSPSRGSYEQYF.

The chain combines TRBV4-2 with TRBJ1-1, with D tentatively TRBD1 (5 bases). The V end lost 2 bases, the J end lost 1 base, and 8 bases lay between the germline ends. The germline V gene has CDR1 LGHNA and CDR2 YNFKEQ. There are 14 residues in the CDR3. In DNA, the CDR3 is TGTGCCAGCAGCCAACAGGGTTCGAACACTGAAGCTTTCTTT. Residues: CASSQQGSNTEAFF.

This chain joins TRBV2 and TRBJ2-2, with 12 positions matching TRBD1. This CDR3 region has 14 residues. Trimming cost V 6 bases and J 6 bases; bases outside gene matches: 2. Per the germline V gene, CDR1 is SNHLY and CDR2 is FYNNEI. CDR3 protein: CASRGDRGPGELFF. The CDR3 DNA is TGTGCCAGCAGAGGGGACAGGGGGCCCGGGGAGCTGTTTTTT.

The rearrangement links TRBV18 to TRBJ2-1; no definite D call. The CDR3 covers 17 residues. Per the germline V gene, CDR1 is KGHSH and CDR2 is LQKENI. The V end was cut by 0 bases, the J end by 5 bases, with 17 bases between. CDR3 loop: CASSPPSARKRNNEQFF. In nucleotides, the CDR3 is TGTGCCAGCTCACCACCTTCCGCGCGGAAGCGTAACAATGAGCAGTTCTTC.